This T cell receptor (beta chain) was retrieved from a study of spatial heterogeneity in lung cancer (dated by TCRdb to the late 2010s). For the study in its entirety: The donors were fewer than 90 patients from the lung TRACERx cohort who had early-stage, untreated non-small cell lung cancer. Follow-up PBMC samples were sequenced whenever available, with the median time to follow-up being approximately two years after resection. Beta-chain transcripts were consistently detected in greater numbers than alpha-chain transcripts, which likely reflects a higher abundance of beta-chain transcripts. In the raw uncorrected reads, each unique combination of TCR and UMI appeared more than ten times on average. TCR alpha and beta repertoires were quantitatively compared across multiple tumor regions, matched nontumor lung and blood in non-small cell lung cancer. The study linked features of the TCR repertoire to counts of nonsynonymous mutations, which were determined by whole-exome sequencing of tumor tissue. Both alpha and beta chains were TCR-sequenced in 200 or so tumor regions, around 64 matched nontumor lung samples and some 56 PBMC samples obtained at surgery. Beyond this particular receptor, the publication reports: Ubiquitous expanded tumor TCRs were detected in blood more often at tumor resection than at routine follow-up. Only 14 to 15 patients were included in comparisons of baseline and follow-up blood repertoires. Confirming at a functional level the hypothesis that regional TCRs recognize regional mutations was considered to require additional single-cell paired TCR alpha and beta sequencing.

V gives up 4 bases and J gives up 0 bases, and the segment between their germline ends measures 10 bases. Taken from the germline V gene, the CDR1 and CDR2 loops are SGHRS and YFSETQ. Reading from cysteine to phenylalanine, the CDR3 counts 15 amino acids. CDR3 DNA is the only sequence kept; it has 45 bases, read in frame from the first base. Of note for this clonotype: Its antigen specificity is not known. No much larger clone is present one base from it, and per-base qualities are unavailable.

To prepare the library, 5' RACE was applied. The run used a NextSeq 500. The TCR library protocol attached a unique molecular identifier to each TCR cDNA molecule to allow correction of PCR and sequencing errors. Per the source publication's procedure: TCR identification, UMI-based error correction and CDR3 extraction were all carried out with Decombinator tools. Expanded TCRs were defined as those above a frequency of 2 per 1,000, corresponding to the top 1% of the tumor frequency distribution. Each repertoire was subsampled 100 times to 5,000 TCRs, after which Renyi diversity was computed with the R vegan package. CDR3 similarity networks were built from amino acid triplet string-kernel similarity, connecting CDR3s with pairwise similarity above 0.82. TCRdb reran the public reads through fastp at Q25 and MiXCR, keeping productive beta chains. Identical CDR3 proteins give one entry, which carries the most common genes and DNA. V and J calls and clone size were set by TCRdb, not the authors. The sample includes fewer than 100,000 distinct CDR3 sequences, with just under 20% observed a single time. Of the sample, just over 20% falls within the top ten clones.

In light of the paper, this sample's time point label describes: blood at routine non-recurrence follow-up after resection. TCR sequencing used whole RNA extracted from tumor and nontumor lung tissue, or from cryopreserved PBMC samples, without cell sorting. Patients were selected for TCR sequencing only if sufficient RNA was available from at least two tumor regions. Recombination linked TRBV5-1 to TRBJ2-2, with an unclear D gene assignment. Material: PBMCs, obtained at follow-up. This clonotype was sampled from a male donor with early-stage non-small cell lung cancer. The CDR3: CASSHDTPNTGELFF. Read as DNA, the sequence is TGCGCCAGCAGCCACGACACTCCGAACACCGGGGAGCTGTTTTTT.